One and the same sample provided the 18 T cell receptor beta chains below, sequenced in a study of blood T cell repertoires in COVID-19. Measured with immunoSEQ multiplex PCR; TCRdb has only the in-frame clones, and not every one. This sample carries under 250,000 clones, more than 75% of them seen once, and the ten largest clones take around 1.8%. The sequencing sample was made of PBMCs or T cells enriched from blood (not recorded which). These receptors all stem from a man aged 35-49 years who had recovered from COVID-19.

The V gene is TRBV6-5, the J gene TRBJ2-1; maybe TRBD2 (5 bases). This CDR3 is 11 amino acids long. From germline, CDR1 is MNHEY and CDR2 SVGAGI. Trimming stripped 8 bases from V and 6 bases from J, with 8 bases between. The CDR3 region is CASRRGNEQFF. The CDR3 DNA follows: TGTGCCAGCCGACGGGGCAATGAGCAGTTCTTC.

The chain recombines TRBV18 with TRBJ2-5; D might be TRBD2 (6 bases). Trimming removed 3 bases at V and 0 bases at J, with 8 bases between. Germline CDR1 reads KGHSH; CDR2 reads LQKENI. CDR3 length equals 14 residues. This CDR3 is CASSPGGNQETQYF. The CDR3 DNA reads TGTGCCAGCTCACCGGGAGGCAACCAAGAGACCCAGTACTTC.

This clone was detected only once. V is TRBV4-2 and J is TRBJ2-1; 9 bases agree with TRBD1. Trimming cost V 3 bases and J 7 bases; bases outside gene matches: 7. In germline, CDR1 is LGHNA, CDR2 YNFKEQ. The CDR3 contains 15 residues. This CDR3 reads CASSHGTGSKNEQFF. The CDR3 region has the DNA TGTGCCAGCAGCCATGGGACAGGGTCTAAAAATGAGCAGTTCTTC.

The rearrangement links TRBV5-1 to TRBJ2-2; 9 bases are a match to TRBD2. After removal of 3 bases from V and 7 bases from J, the junction contained 10 bases not matched to a gene. Germline V gene data show CDR1 as SGHRS and CDR2 as YFSETQ. CDR3 length: 16 amino acids. The CDR3 reads CASSWFAGGRGGELFF. CDR3 DNA: TGCGCCAGCAGCTGGTTTGCGGGAGGGCGAGGCGGGGAGCTGTTTTTT.

V and J are TRBV7-6 and TRBJ2-7, with 8 bases aligning to TRBD1. Germline V gene sequence: CDR1 SGHVS, CDR2 FNYEAQ. V was pared by 6 bases and J by 2 bases, with 6 bases of the junction left unmatched. This CDR3 is built from 14 residues. For the CDR3, the DNA is TGTGCCAGCAGTAGGGGGACAGGACCCTACGAGCAGTACTTC. Translated, it gives CASSRGTGPYEQYF.

The V and J genes are TRBV19 and TRBJ1-1; tentative D call: TRBD1 (6 bases). The CDR3 length is 15 residues. V gave up 5 bases and J gave up 2 bases, with 15 bases separating them. Germline V lookup: CDR1 LNHDA, CDR2 SQIVND (reference sequence). In nucleotides, the CDR3 is TGTGCCAGTAGTCCATGGTGGGGGCGAAACACTGAAGCTTTCTTT. Translated: CASSPWWGRNTEAFF.

Regarding this clone: One end of the junction is discordant with germline, which a read error may explain. As DNA, the CDR3 is TGTGCTAGCAGCCCGGGCGGGGTAGCGGGCAAAGAGACCCAGTACTTC. As protein: CASSPGGVAGKETQYF. The J gene is TRBJ2-5, the V gene TRBV7-7, with 7 bases that match TRBD2. The CDR3 length is 16 residues. CDR1 SSHAT and CDR2 FNYEAQ come from the germline V gene (reference sequence).

V usage is TRBV28 and J usage is TRBJ1-1, with no clear D. Looked up from germline, CDR1 is MDHEN and CDR2 is SYDVKM. Trimming shortened V by 8 bases and J by 1 base, and 11 bases separated the two germline ends. CDR3 size: 13 residues. In DNA, the CDR3 is TGTGCCAGCTCGGAGTTTGAGAACACTGAAGCTTTCTTT. Translating it yields CASSEFENTEAFF.

The V gene is TRBV6-5, the J gene TRBJ2-5; 9 positions agree with TRBD1. Germline CDR1 reads MNHEY; CDR2 reads SVGAGI. Losses at the gene ends were 5 bases for V and 3 bases for J; bases not matched to a gene: 1. This CDR3 region has 13 residues. The DNA of the CDR3 is TGTGCCAGCAGTCGGACAGGGGAAGAGACCCAGTACTTC. Residues: CASSRTGEETQYF.

This sequence joins TRBV11-2 and TRBJ2-7; TRBD2 aligns across 7 bases. The V segment lost 1 base and the J segment 0 bases; nucleotides outside the gene matches: 6. The CDR3 length is 16 residues. Germline CDR1 is SGHAT and CDR2 is FQNNGV. The CDR3 region has the DNA TGTGCCAGCAGCTTAGTTAGCGGGTACAGCTCCTACGAGCAGTACTTC. It codes for CASSLVSGYSSYEQYF.

The chain uses TRBV28 and TRBJ2-5, with D possibly TRBD2 on 6 matching bases. V was pared by 5 bases and J by 5 bases, with 18 bases between. Germline CDR1 MDHEN, CDR2 SYDVKM. This CDR3 has 15 amino acids. The CDR3 coding sequence is TGTGCCAGCAGTCTCCAGGGCCCAGGGAGGGAGACCCAGTACTTC. It yields the protein CASSLQGPGRETQYF.

This clone was seen a single time. The CDR3 DNA reads as TGTGCCAGTAGTCCAGACCCGGGAGTAAGTGAGCAGTACTTC. Residues: CASSPDPGVSEQYF. The chain combines TRBV19 with TRBJ2-7, with D tentatively TRBD2 (6 bases). Per germline, CDR1 LNHDA and CDR2 SQIVND (reference sequence). Trimming took 5 bases from V and 7 from J, leaving 18 bases between them. The CDR3 covers 14 residues.

The chain links TRBV9 to TRBJ1-1; no clear D gene. Germline V gene lookup returns CDR1 SGDLS and CDR2 YYNGEE. V lost 0 bases and J 0 bases, leaving 6 bases between the germline ends. This CDR3 is 14 amino acids long. The CDR3 DNA reads TGTGCCAGCAGCGTAGGTGTTATGAACACTGAAGCTTTCTTT. It encodes CASSVGVMNTEAFF.

The CDR3 is CASSPGPLEGQFF. The CDR3 nucleotides are TGCGCCAGCAGCCCTGGACCCCTCGAGGGGCAGTTCTTC. This chain links TRBV5-1 with TRBJ2-1; TRBD2 is a possible D gene (5 bases). Trimming removed 4 bases at V and 12 bases at J, with 17 bases between. Germline lookup yields CDR1 SGHRS and CDR2 YFSETQ. The CDR3 extends over 13 amino acids.

This chain connects TRBV4-2 to TRBJ1-3; D gene ambiguous. CDR3 length: 17 amino acids. The germline CDR1 and CDR2 sequences are LGHNA and YNFKEQ. Trimming shortened V by 0 bases and J by 2 bases, and 14 bases separated the two germline ends. The CDR3 region is CASSQDPTRRTGNTIYF. For the CDR3, the DNA is TGTGCCAGCAGCCAAGACCCGACACGGAGGACTGGAAACACCATATATTTT.

The chain uses TRBV7-2 and TRBJ1-5; D ambiguous. Germline CDR1 SGHTA, CDR2 FQGNSA. Trimming removed 2 bases from V and 0 bases from J, with 11 bases in between. This CDR3 comprises 16 residues. CDR3 protein: CASSLHGRLSNQPQHF. For the CDR3, the DNA is TGTGCCAGCAGCTTACACGGCAGGCTTAGCAATCAGCCCCAGCATTTT. The variable domain in full, with the rest retrieved from reference TRBV7-2 and TRBJ1-5, is GAGVSQSPSNKVTEKGKDVELRCDPISGHTALYWYRQSLGQGLEFLIYFQGNSAPDKSGLPSDRFSAERTGGSVSTLTIQRTQQEDSAVYLCASSLHGRLSNQPQHFGDGTRLSIL.

This chain uses TRBV6-6 with TRBJ1-2; TRBD1 might be the D (6 bases). Looked up from germline, CDR1 is MNHNY and CDR2 is SVGAGI (reference sequence). The CDR3 contains 13 residues. V was shortened by 5 bases and J by 3 bases, with 10 bases between the two germline ends. This chain's CDR3 is CASSLNRDYGYTF. CDR3 sequence (DNA): TGTGCCAGCAGTCTAAACAGGGACTATGGCTACACCTTC.

The chain couples TRBV11-2 to TRBJ1-3; unclear D gene. This CDR3 contains 16 residues. V lost 1 base, J lost 0 bases, and 10 bases lay in between. Germline V gives CDR1 SGHAT, CDR2 FQNNGV. CDR3 region: CASSLAPPSSGNTIYF. The CDR3 DNA is TGTGCCAGCAGCTTAGCACCACCGAGCTCTGGAAACACCATATATTTT.